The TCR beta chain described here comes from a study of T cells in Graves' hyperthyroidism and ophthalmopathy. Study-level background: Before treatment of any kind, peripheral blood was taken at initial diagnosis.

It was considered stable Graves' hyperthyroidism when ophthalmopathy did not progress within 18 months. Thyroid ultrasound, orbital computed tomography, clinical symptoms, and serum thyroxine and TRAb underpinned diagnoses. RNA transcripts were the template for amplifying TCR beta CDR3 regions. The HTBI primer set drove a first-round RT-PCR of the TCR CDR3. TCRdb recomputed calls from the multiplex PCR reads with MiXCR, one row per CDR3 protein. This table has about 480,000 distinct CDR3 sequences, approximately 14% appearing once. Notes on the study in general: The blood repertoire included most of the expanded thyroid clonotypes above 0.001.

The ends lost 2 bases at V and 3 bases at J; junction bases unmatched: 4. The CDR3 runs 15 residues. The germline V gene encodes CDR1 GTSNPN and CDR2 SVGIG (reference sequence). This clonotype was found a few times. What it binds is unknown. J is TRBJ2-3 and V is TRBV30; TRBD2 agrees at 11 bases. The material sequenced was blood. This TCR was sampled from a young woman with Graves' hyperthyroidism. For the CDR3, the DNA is TGTGCCTGGAGTTCGCTAGCGGGAGGAACAGATACGCAGTATTTT. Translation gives CAWSSLAGGTDTQYF.